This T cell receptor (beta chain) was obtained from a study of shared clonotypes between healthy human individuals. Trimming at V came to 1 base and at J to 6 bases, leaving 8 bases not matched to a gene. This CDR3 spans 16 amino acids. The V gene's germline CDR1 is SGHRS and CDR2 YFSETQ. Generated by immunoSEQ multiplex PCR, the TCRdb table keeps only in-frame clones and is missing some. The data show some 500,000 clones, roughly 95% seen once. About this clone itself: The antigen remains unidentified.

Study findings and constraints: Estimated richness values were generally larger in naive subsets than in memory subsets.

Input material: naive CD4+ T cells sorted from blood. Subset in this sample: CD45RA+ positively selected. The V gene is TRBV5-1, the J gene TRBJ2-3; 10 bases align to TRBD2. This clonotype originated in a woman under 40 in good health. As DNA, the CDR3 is TGCGCCAGCAGCTTGTGGAGCGGGAGGGCTTTGGATACGCAGTATTTT. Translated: CASSLWSGRALDTQYF.